The clone carrying this T cell receptor beta chain has more than one count but fewer than ten. The antigen is undetermined. This entry comes from a study of vaccination and CD4 T cells after COVID-19. Sample treatment: roughly 10-day PBMC culture with coronavirus spike peptide pools or control peptides (ViraFEST assay). The study sequenced cultured CD4+ T cell DNA using the Oncomine TCR Beta short-read assay. TCRdb analysed the PCR reads with MiXCR anew, one entry per CDR3 protein. The profile shows under 20,000 distinct CDR3 sequences, roughly two fifths of them singletons. This sequence originates from a human donor who had recovered from COVID-19. Source: CD4+ T cells from blood, cultured in vitro, taken after SARS-CoV-2 vaccination.

CDR3: CASSLVGPDTQYF. CDR3 DNA: TGTGCCAGCAGCTTAGTTGGCCCAGATACGCAGTATTTT. V usage is TRBV7-6 and J usage is TRBJ2-3; D not resolved. The CDR3 loop spans 13 amino acids. CDR1 and CDR2 from the germline V gene are SGHVS and FNYEAQ. Trimming shortened V by 1 base and J by 4 bases, and 6 bases separated the two germline ends.